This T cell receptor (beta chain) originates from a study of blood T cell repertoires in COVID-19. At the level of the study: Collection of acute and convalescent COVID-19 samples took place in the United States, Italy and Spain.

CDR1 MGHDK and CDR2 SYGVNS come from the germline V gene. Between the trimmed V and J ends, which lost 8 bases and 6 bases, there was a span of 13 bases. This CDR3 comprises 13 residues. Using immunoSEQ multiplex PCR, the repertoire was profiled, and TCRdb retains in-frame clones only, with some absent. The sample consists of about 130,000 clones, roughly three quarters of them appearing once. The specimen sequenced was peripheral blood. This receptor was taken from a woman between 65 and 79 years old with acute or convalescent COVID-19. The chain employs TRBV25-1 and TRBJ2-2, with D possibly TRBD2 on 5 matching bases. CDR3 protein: CASSWPGAGELFF. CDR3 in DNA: TGTGCCAGCTCCTGGCCCGGGGCCGGGGAGCTGTTTTTT.